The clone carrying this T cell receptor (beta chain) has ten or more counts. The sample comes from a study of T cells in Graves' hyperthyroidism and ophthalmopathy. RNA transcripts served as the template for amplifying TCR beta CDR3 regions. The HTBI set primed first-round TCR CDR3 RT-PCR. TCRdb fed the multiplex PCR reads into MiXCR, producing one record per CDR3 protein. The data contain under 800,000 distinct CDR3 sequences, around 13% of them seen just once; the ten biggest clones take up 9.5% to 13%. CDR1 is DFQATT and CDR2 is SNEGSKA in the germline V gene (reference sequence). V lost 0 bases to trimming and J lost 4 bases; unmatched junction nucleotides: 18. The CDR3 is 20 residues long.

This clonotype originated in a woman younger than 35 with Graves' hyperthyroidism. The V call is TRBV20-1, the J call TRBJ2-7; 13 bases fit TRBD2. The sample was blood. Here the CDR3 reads CSARDFFPITEGLAGYEQYF. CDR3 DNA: TGCAGTGCTAGAGATTTTTTCCCCATTACGGAGGGACTAGCGGGGTACGAGCAGTACTTC.